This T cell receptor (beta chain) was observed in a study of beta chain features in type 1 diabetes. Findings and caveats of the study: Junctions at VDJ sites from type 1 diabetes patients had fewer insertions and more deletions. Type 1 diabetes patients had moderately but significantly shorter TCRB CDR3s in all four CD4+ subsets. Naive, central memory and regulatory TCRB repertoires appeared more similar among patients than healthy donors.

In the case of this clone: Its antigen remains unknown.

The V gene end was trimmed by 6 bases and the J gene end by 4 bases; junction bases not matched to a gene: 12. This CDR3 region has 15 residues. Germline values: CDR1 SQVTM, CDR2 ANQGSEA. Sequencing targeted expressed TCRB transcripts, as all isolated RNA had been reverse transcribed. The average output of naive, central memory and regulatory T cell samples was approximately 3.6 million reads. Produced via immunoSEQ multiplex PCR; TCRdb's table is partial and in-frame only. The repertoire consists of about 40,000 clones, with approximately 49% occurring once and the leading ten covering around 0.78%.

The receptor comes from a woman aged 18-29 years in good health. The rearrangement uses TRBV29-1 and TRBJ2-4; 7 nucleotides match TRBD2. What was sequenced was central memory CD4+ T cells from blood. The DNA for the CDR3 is TGCAGCGTGGGGTCAACCGGGACTACTAAAAACATTCAGTACTTC. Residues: CSVGSTGTTKNIQYF.